This T cell receptor (beta chain) was obtained from a study of blood T cell repertoires in COVID-19. Overall study: From the United States, Italy and Spain came samples of acute and convalescent COVID-19.

Per the original methods: Estimated nucleated cell counts came from reference gene primer amplification. Sequenced by immunoSEQ multiplex PCR; TCRdb stores in-frame clones only, minus some. The D gene and trimming were derived from the DNA, and the V and J assignments and clone size from that table. The sample yields 190,000 or so clones, about 90% seen once. The CDR3 extends over 11 amino acids. Germline lookup yields CDR1 SEHNR and CDR2 FQNEAQ (reference sequence). Trimming cost V 4 bases and J 9 bases, with 10 bases left between them. This clonotype was sampled from a woman in her seventies with acute or convalescent COVID-19. Sequencing input: peripheral blood. The genes are TRBV7-9 and TRBJ2-7, with a possible D match to TRBD2 (5 bases). CDR3 bases: TGTGCCAGCAGCTCGGACTGGGGGCAGTACTTC. This gives the protein CASSSDWGQYF.